The clone carrying this TCR beta chain appeared a few times. Its antigen remains unknown. TCRdb re-analysed the 5' RACE reads in MiXCR, keeping a single row per CDR3 protein. The sample holds more than 450,000 distinct CDR3 sequences, over 15% seen once. The CDR3 length is 14 residues. Looked up from germline, CDR1 is WSHSY and CDR2 is SAAADI. Trimming cost V 4 bases and J 5 bases; bases outside gene matches: 5. These data come from a study of T-cell memory formation after mild COVID-19. The study, taken as a whole, reports: A subset of responding clones appeared in pre-infection memory, suggesting cross-reactive memory joined.

Sequenced input: PBMCs or a T cell subset sorted from them (not recorded which). The chain recombines TRBV10-2 with TRBJ2-1; TRBD2 matches at 7 bases. The sequence came from an adult woman who had mild COVID-19 (a few samples of this study predate the infection). Cell type and time point are not known. The CDR3 sequence is CASSVGGGNNEQFF. Written as DNA, the CDR3 is TGCGCCAGCAGTGTGGGCGGGGGAAACAATGAGCAGTTCTTC.